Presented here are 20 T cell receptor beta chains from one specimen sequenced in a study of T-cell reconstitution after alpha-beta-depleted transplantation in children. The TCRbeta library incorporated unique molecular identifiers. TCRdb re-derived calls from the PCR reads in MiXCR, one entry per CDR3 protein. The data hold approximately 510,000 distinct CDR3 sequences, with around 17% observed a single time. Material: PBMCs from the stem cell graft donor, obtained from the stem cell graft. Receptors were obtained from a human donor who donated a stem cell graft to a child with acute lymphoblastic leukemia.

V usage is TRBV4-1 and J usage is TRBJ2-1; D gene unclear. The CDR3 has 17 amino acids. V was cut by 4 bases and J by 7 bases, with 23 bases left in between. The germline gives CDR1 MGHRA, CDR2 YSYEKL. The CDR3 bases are TGCGCCAGCAGCCCCCACATCTCATCCGTCCTCACAAATGAGCAGTTCTTC. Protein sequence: CASSPHISSVLTNEQFF.

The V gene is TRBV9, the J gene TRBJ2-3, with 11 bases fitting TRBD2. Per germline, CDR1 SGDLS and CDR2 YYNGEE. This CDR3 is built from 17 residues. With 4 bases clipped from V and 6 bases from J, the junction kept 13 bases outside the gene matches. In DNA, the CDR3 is TGTGCCAGCAGCCCTGTACTAGCGGGAGTTTCAGGCGATACGCAGTATTTT. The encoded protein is CASSPVLAGVSGDTQYF.

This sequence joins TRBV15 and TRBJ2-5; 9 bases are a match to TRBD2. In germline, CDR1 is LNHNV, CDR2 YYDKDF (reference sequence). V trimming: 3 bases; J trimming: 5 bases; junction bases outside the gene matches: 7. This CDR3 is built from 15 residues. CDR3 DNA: TGTGCCACCAGCAGTACCCTAGCGGGGTCGGAGACCCAGTACTTC. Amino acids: CATSSTLAGSETQYF.

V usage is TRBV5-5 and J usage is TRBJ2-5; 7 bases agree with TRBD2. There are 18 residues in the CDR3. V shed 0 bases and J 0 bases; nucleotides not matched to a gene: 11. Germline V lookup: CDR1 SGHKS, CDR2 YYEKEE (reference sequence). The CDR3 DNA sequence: TGTGCCAGCAGCTTGGCCTGGCTAGCGGCCAAGTACCAAGAGACCCAGTACTTC. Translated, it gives CASSLAWLAAKYQETQYF.

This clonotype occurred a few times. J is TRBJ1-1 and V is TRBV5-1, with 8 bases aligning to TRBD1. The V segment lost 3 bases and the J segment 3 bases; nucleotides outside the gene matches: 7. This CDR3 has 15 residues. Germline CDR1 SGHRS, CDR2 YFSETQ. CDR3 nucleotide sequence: TGCGCCAGCAGCTATGACAGGGGACTCCACACTGAAGCTTTCTTT. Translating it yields CASSYDRGLHTEAFF.

The CDR3 reads CATSRANPLVRYQETQYF. The CDR3 region has the DNA TGTGCCACCAGCAGAGCGAACCCCCTGGTCCGGTACCAAGAGACCCAGTACTTC. The rearrangement links TRBV15 to TRBJ2-5; D remains unclear. The V gene lost 1 base and the J gene lost 0 bases, with 18 bases spanning the gap. Germline CDR1 is LNHNV and CDR2 is YYDKDF (reference sequence). CDR3 length equals 18 residues.

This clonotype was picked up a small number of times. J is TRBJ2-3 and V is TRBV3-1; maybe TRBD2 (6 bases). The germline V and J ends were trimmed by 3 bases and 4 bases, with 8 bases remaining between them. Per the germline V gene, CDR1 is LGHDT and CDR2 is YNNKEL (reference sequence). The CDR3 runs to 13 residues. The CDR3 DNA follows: TGTGCCAGCAGCCAGCGGGGCGCAGATACGCAGTATTTT. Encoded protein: CASSQRGADTQYF.

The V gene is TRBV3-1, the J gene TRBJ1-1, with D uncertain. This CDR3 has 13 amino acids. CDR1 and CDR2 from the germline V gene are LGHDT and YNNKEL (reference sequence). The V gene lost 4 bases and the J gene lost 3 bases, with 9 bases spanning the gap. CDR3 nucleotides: TGTGCCAGCAGCCGGACGACCGACACTGAAGCTTTCTTT. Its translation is CASSRTTDTEAFF.

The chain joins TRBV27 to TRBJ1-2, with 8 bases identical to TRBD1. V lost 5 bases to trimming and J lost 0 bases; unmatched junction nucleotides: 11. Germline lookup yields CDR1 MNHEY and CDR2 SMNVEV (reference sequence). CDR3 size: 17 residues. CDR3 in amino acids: CASSRLGGQAANYGYTF. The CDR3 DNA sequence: TGTGCCAGCAGTCGACTAGGGGGACAGGCAGCTAACTATGGCTACACCTTC.

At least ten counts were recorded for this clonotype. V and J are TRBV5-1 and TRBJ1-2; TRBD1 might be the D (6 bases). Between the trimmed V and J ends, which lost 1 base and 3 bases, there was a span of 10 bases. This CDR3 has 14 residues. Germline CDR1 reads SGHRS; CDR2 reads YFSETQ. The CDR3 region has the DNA TGCGCCAGCAGCTTGTTGACAGGATACTATGGCTACACCTTC. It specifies CASSLLTGYYGYTF.

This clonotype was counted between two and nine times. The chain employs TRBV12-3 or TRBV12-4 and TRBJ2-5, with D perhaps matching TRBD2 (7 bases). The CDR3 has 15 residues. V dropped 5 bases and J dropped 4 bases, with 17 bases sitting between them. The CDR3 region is CASSGGATSLETQYF. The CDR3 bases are TGTGCCAGCAGTGGGGGGGCGACTAGCTTAGAGACCCAGTACTTC.

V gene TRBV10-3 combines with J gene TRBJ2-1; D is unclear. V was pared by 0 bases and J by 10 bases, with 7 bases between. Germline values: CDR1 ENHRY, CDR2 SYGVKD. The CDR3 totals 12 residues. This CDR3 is CAISESGREQFF. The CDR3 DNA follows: TGTGCCATCAGTGAGTCCGGGCGGGAGCAGTTCTTC.

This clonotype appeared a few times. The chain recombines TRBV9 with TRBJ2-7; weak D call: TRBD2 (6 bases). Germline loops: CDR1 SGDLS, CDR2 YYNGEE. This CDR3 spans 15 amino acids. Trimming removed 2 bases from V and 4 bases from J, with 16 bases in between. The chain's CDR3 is CASSVGLASLYEQYF. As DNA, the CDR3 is TGTGCCAGCAGCGTTGGTCTAGCGAGCTTGTACGAGCAGTACTTC.

The CDR3 here is CASSLASVGGGNQPQHF. The CDR3 nucleotides read TGTGCCAGCAGTTTAGCGAGTGTCGGGGGGGGCAATCAGCCCCAGCATTTT. The V call is TRBV12-3 or TRBV12-4, the J call TRBJ1-5; possible D gene TRBD1, 5 bases. V was clipped by 0 bases and J by 2 bases, with 14 bases between them. CDR3 length: 17 residues.

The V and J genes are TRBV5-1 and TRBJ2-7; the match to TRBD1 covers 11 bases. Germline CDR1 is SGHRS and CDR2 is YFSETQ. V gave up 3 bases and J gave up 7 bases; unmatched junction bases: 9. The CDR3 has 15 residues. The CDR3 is CASSSEDRGLEEQYF. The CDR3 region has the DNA TGCGCCAGCAGCTCCGAGGACAGGGGGCTGGAGGAGCAGTACTTC.

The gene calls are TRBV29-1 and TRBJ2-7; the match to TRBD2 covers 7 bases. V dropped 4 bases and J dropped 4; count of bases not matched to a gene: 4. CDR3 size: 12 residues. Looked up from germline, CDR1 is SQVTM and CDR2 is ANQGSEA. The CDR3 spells CSVAGGDYEQYF. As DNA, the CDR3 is TGCAGCGTTGCGGGGGGAGATTACGAGCAGTACTTC.

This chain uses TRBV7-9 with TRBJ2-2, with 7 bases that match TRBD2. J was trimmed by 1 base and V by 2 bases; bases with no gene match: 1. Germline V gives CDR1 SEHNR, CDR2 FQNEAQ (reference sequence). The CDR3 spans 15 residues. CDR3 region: CASSLLAENTGELFF. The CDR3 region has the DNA TGTGCCAGCAGCTTACTAGCGGAGAACACCGGGGAGCTGTTTTTT.

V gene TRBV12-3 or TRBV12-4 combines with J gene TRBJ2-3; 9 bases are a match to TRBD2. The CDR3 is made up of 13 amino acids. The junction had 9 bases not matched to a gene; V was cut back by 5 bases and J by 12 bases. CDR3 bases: TGTGCCAGCAGTCCGCCCTTGGGACTAGCCCAGTATTTT. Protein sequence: CASSPPLGLAQYF.

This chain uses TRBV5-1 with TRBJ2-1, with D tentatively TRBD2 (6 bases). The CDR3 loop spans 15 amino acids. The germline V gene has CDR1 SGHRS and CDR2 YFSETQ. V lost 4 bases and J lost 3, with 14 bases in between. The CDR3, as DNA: TGCGCCAGCAGCCAGGCGTCGGACTACTACAATGAGCAGTTCTTC. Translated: CASSQASDYYNEQFF.

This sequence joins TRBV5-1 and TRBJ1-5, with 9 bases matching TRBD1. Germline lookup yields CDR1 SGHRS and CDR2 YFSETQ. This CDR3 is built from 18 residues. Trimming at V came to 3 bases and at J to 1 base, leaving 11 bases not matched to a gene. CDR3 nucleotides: TGCGCCAGCAGCTCATCTACAGGGGGCGCCTGGAGCAATCAGCCCCAGCATTTT. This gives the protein CASSSSTGGAWSNQPQHF.